The following is a T cell receptor beta chain sequence with its context. Its antigen remains unknown. Per sample, the assay covered about 9.5 x 10^4 TCR templates. The assay was immunoSEQ multiplex PCR, and TCRdb's table has in-frame clones only and misses some. Of about 100,000 clones detected, about 93% appear once; the ten largest clones hold approximately 1.2%. This sample was included in a study of siplizumab effects on memory and regulatory T cells. Notes on the study in general: Versus over 25% in controls, the mappable alloreactive CD4+ clones averaged around 69% Treg-derived with siplizumab.

Unmatched junction bases numbered 5, after V lost 7 bases and J lost 2 bases. The germline V gene has CDR1 MNHNS and CDR2 SASEGT. This CDR3 has 13 amino acids. The V gene is TRBV6-1, the J gene TRBJ2-7; the match to TRBD1 covers 7 bases. The clonotype was recovered from a human donor in good health. The specimen was non-Treg CD4+ T cells sorted from blood. As DNA, the CDR3 is TGTGCCAGCAAGAGGGACAGAGCCTACGAGCAGTACTTC. Protein: CASKRDRAYEQYF.